The next 14 T cell receptor beta chains were all read from a single sample in a study of blood T cell repertoires in COVID-19. The repertoire was sequenced with immunoSEQ multiplex PCR; TCRdb's copy has only in-frame clones and lacks some. The data contain about 42,000 clones, roughly nine tenths of them seen just once; the ten biggest clones take up around 5%. The material sequenced was peripheral blood. The receptors come from a human donor in a cohort sampled during active COVID-19.

The V call is TRBV11-2, the J call TRBJ2-5; possible D gene TRBD2, 6 bases. The CDR3 sequence is 15 residues long. V was clipped by 1 base and J by 4 bases, with 13 bases between them. Germline CDR1 SGHAT, CDR2 FQNNGV. The CDR3 sequence is CASSLVTGARETQYF. The DNA for the CDR3 is TGTGCCAGCAGCTTAGTAACGGGAGCACGAGAGACCCAGTACTTC.

The chain links TRBV9 to TRBJ2-1; 10 bases are a match to TRBD1. The CDR3 totals 18 residues. Per germline, CDR1 SGDLS and CDR2 YYNGEE. The V gene end was trimmed by 0 bases and the J gene end by 0 bases; junction bases not matched to a gene: 6. The CDR3 DNA is TGTGCCAGCAGCGTAGGGACAGGGGGTTCCAGCTCCTACAATGAGCAGTTCTTC. Its translation is CASSVGTGGSSSYNEQFF.

A single count supports this clone. The gene calls are TRBV28 and TRBJ2-1, with 7 bases identical to TRBD1. Trimming at V came to 2 bases and at J to 4 bases, leaving 11 bases not matched to a gene. Germline V gene data show CDR1 as MDHEN and CDR2 as SYDVKM. The length of the CDR3 is 17 residues. The CDR3 coding sequence is TGTGCCAGCAGTTTAAGTTACTCGACAGGGAAGTACAATGAGCAGTTCTTC. The encoded protein is CASSLSYSTGKYNEQFF.

The gene calls are TRBV6-5 and TRBJ1-6; D perhaps matches TRBD1 (6 bases). Germline V gene lookup returns CDR1 MNHEY and CDR2 SVGAGI. V lost 0 bases and J 7 bases, leaving 13 bases between the germline ends. The CDR3 extends over 16 amino acids. The CDR3 protein is CASSYSFWDKNSPLHF. For the CDR3, the DNA is TGTGCCAGCAGTTACTCTTTCTGGGACAAAAATTCACCCCTCCACTTT.

This clone was counted a single time. One end of the junction varies from germline; a read error may be responsible. The chain joins TRBV7-2 to TRBJ2-5, with 12 bases identical to TRBD2. Germline assignment: CDR1 SGHTA and CDR2 FQGNSA. CDR3 length: 15 residues. The DNA for the CDR3 is TGTGCCAGCAGCTTAGTTACCCCCGGACTAGCGGGGCTTAACTTC. Translating it yields CASSLVTPGLAGLNF. Drawing the rest from reference TRBV7-2 and TRBJ2-5, the complete variable domain is GAGVSQSPSNKVTEKGKDVELRCDPISGHTALYWYRQSLGQGLEFLIYFQGNSAPDKSGLPSDRFSAERTGGSVSTLTIQRTQQEDSAVYLCASSLVTPGLAGLNFGPGTRLLVL.

This chain links TRBV9 with TRBJ1-5, with unresolved D. V was cut by 0 bases and J by 4 bases, with 8 bases left in between. Germline V CDR1 and CDR2: SGDLS, YYNGEE. The CDR3 extends over 14 amino acids. Written as DNA, the CDR3 is TGTGCCAGCAGCGTAGAGTCGAGTAATCAGCCCCAGCATTTT. This gives the protein CASSVESSNQPQHF.

The chain is built from TRBV6-2 or TRBV6-3 and TRBJ2-5, with D maybe TRBD1 (6 bases). Germline loops: CDR1 MNHEY, CDR2 SVGEGT. V was shortened by 0 bases and J by 3 bases, with 11 bases between the two germline ends. The CDR3 is 15 amino acids. CDR3 amino acids: CASSYSMNREETQYF. CDR3 coding DNA: TGTGCCAGCAGTTACTCGATGAACAGGGAAGAGACCCAGTACTTC.

Only a few counts were recorded for this clone. The chain is built from TRBV6-5 and TRBJ2-7; possible D gene TRBD2, 7 bases. The CDR3 extends over 14 amino acids. V was trimmed by 8 bases and J by 0 bases, leaving 14 bases between them. The V gene's germline CDR1 is MNHEY and CDR2 SVGAGI. In DNA, the CDR3 is TGTGCCAGCGGGGAGGGGGGGAGCTCCTACGAGCAGTACTTC. This translates into CASGEGGSSYEQYF.

The rearrangement joins TRBV9 to TRBJ1-4, with 8 bases identical to TRBD1. The J segment lost 7 bases and the V segment lost 0 bases, leaving 11 bases of the junction unmatched. Germline assignment: CDR1 SGDLS and CDR2 YYNGEE. This CDR3 is 17 amino acids long. The DNA of the CDR3 is TGTGCCAGCAGCGTAGCTAGTATCGGACAGGGAGGTGAAAAACTGTTTTTT. Residues: CASSVASIGQGGEKLFF. Drawing the rest from reference TRBV9 and TRBJ1-4, the complete variable domain is DSGVTQTPKHLITATGQRVTLRCSPRSGDLSVYWYQQSLDQGLQFLIQYYNGEERAKGNILERFSAQQFPDLHSELNLSSLELGDSALYFCASSVASIGQGGEKLFFGSGTQLSVL.

V gene TRBV6-6 combines with J gene TRBJ1-4; 7 bases are shared with TRBD1. Germline CDR1 and CDR2: MNHNY and SVGAGI (reference sequence). The V segment lost 7 bases and the J segment 8 bases; nucleotides outside the gene matches: 16. This CDR3 spans 16 amino acids. Here the CDR3 DNA reads TGTGCCAGCACCCAGGGGGACCGTCTAGTGAACGAAAAACTGTTTTTT. It is translated as CASTQGDRLVNEKLFF.

V and J are TRBV7-6 and TRBJ1-1; D call uncertain. The CDR3 has 15 amino acids. The germline V gene encodes CDR1 SGHVS and CDR2 FNYEAQ. Deletions cut 1 base from V and 5 bases from J, with 14 bases between. The CDR3 sequence is CASSLVFGLDTEAFF. The CDR3 DNA reads TGTGCCAGCAGCTTAGTATTCGGGTTGGATACTGAAGCTTTCTTT.

The genes are TRBV7-2 and TRBJ2-3, with 7 bases that match TRBD2. The CDR3 is 14 residues long. Germline V gene lookup returns CDR1 SGHTA and CDR2 FQGNSA. V gave up 8 bases and J gave up 2 bases; unmatched junction bases: 7. CDR3 sequence (DNA): TGTGCCAGCTCCCCCGGGACTAACACAGATACGCAGTATTTT. Translating gives CASSPGTNTDTQYF. Full variable domain (rest looked up from reference TRBV7-2 and TRBJ2-3): GAGVSQSPSNKVTEKGKDVELRCDPISGHTALYWYRQSLGQGLEFLIYFQGNSAPDKSGLPSDRFSAERTGGSVSTLTIQRTQQEDSAVYLCASSPGTNTDTQYFGPGTRLTVL.

This chain uses TRBV5-1 with TRBJ2-5; a weak D match, TRBD1 (5 bases). CDR3 length equals 13 residues. CDR1 SGHRS and CDR2 YFSETQ come from the germline V gene. With 0 bases removed from V and 2 bases from J, the gap between germline ends came to 5 bases. CDR3 loop: CASSLGTQETQYF. In DNA form, the CDR3 reads TGCGCCAGCAGCTTGGGGACACAAGAGACCCAGTACTTC.

This rearrangement joins TRBV20-1 to TRBJ1-1, with 8 bases matching TRBD1. Germline V gene sequence: CDR1 DFQATT, CDR2 SNEGSKA (reference sequence). The junction had 5 bases not matched to a gene; V was cut back by 3 bases and J by 2 bases. The CDR3 is made up of 14 amino acids. CDR3 bases: TGCAGTGCTAGTGACAGGGGACCTAACACTGAAGCTTTCTTT. The encoded protein is CSASDRGPNTEAFF.